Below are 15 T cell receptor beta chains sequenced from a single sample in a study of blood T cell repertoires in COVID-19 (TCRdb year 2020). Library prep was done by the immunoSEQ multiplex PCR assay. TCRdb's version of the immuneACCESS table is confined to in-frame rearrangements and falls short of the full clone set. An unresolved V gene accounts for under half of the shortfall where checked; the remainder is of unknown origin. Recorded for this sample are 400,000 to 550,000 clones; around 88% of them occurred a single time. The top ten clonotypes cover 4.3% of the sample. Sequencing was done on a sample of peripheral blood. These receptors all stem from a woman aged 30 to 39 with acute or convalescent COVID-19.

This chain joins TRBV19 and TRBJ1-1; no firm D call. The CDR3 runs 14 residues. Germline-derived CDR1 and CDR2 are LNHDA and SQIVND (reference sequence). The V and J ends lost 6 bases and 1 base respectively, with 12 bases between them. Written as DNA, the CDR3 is TGTGCCAGTAGCCGGCCGGGTTGGAACACTGAAGCTTTCTTT. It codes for CASSRPGWNTEAFF.

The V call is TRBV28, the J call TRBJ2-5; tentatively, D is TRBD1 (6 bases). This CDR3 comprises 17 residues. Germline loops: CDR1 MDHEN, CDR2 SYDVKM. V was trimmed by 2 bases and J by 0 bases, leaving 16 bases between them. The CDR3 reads CASSLGYLQGHQETQYF. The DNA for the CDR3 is TGTGCCAGCAGTTTAGGGTACCTACAGGGCCACCAAGAGACCCAGTACTTC.

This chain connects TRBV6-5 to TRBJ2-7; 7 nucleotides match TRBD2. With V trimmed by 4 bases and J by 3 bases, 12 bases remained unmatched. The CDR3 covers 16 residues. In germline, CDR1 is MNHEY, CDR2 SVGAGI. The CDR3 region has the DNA TGTGCCAGCAGTTTCCGGCGAGGCGGGGGAATCTACGAGCAGTACTTC. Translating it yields CASSFRRGGGIYEQYF.

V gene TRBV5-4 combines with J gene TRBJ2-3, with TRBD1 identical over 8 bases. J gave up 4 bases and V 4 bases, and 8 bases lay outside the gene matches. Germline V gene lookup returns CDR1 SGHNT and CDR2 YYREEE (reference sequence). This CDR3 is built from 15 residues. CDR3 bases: TGTGCCAGCAGCGCCCTAGGACAGGGAGCAGATACGCAGTATTTT. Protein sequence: CASSALGQGADTQYF.

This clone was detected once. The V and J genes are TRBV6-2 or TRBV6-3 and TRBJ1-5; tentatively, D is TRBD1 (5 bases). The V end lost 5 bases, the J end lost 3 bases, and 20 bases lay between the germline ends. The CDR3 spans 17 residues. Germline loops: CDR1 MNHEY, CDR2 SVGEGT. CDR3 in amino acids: CASSASRTMGNNQPQHF. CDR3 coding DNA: TGTGCCAGCAGTGCATCCCGGACAATGGGGAACAATCAGCCCCAGCATTTT.

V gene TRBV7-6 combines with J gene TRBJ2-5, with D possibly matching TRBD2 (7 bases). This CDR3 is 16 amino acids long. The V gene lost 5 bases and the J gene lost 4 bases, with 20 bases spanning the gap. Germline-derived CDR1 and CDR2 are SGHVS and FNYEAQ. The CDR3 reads CASSAIFGGPAETQYF. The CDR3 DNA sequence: TGTGCCAGCAGCGCTATCTTCGGGGGGCCAGCAGAGACCCAGTACTTC.

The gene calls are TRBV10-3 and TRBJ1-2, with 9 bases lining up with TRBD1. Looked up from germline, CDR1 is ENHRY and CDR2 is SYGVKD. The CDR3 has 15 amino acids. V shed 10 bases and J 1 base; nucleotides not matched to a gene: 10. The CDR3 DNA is TGTGCCAGCATGGGACAGGGCCCTAATAACTATGGCTACACCTTC. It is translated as CASMGQGPNNYGYTF.

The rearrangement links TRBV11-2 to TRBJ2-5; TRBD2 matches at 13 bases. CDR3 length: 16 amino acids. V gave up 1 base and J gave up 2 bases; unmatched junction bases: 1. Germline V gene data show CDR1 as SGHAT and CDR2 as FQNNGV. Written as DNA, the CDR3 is TGTGCCAGCAGCTTAGGGACTAGCGGGGGACAAGAGACCCAGTACTTC. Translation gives CASSLGTSGGQETQYF. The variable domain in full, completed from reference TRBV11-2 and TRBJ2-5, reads EAGVAQSPRYKIIEKRQSVAFWCNPISGHATLYWYQQILGQGPKLLIQFQNNGVVDDSQLPKDRFSAERLKGVDSTLKIQPAKLEDSAVYLCASSLGTSGGQETQYFGPGTRLLVL.

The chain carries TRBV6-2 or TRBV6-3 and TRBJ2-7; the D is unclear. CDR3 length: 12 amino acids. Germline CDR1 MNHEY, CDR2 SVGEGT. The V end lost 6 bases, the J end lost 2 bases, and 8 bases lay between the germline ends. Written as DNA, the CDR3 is TGTGCCAGCAGCCTAGACACCTACGAGCAGTACTTC. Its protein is CASSLDTYEQYF.

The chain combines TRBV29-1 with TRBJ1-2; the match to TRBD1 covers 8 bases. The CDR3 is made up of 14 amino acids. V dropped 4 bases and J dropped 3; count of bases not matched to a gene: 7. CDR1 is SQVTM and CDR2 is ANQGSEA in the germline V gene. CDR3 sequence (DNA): TGCAGCGTTGTGGCAGGGGGCGCGGACTATGGCTACACCTTC. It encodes CSVVAGGADYGYTF.

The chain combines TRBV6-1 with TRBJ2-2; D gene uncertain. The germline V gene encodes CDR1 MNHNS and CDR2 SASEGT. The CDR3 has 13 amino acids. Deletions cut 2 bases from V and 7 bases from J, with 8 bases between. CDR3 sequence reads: CASSEWASGELFF. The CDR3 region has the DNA TGTGCCAGCAGTGAATGGGCGAGCGGGGAGCTGTTTTTT.

The CDR3 nucleotides read TGTGCCAGTACTTCTCCCCGGGGTTCCTACAATGAGCAGTTCTTC. This codes for CASTSPRGSYNEQFF. The chain has TRBV19 and TRBJ2-1; possible D gene TRBD2, 5 bases. CDR1 is LNHDA, CDR2 SQIVND, per germline (reference sequence). V lost 7 bases and J 1 base, leaving 14 bases between the germline ends. This CDR3 spans 15 amino acids.

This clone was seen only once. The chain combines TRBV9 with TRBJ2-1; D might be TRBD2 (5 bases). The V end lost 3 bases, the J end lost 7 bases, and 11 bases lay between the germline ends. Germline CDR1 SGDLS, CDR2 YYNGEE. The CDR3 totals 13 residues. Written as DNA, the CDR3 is TGTGCCAGCAGCGGAGGAGGCCTTAATGAGCAGTTCTTC. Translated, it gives CASSGGGLNEQFF.

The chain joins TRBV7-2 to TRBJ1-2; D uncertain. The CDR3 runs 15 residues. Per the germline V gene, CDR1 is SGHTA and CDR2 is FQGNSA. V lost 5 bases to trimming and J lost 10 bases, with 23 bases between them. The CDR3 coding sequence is TGTGCCAGCAGCCCCACCGTTCTCCTCGGGGTAGCCTACACCTTC. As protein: CASSPTVLLGVAYTF.

The DNA for the CDR3 is TGTGCCTGGACTTCAGACAGGGACCGCTTCCTAGCCAAAAACATTCAGTACTTC. This gives the protein CAWTSDRDRFLAKNIQYF. This chain links TRBV30 with TRBJ2-4; 7 positions match TRBD1. The germline gives CDR1 GTSNPN, CDR2 SVGIG (reference sequence). This CDR3 contains 18 residues. Germline trimming cut 4 bases from V and 0 bases from J; bases unmatched to any gene: 15.